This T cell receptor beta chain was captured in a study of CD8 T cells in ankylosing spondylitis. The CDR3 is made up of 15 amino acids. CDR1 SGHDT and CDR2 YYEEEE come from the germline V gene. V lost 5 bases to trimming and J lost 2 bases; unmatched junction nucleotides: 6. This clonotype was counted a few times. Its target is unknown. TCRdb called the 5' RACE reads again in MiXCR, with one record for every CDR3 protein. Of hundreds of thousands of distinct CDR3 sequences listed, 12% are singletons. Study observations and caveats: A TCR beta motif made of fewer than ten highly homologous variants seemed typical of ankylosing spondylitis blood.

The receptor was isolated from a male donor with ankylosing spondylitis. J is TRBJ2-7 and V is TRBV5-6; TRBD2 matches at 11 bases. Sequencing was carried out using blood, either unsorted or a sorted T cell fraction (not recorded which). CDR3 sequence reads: CASSYGLAGTYEQYF. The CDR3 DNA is TGTGCCAGCAGTTATGGACTAGCGGGCACCTACGAGCAGTACTTC.